Sequencing of this T cell receptor (beta chain) was carried out in a study of T cell repertoires in cytomegalovirus infection. Study-level points and caveats: HLA-C-restricted CMV-specific TCR beta clonotypes prevailed in the ex vivo response.

MiXCR, run by TCRdb on the reads, gives a single entry per CDR3 protein. The table has 160,000 or so distinct CDR3 sequences, roughly a quarter seen once. Of note for this clonotype: No antigen is known for it. One end of the junction is discordant with germline, which a read error may explain.

Germline assignment: CDR1 SGHVS and CDR2 FNYEAQ. The CDR3 contains 14 residues. The TCR originated in a human donor in good health (CMV status not recorded). Some clones in this sample may be carry-over from other donors' samples. The rearrangement uses TRBV7-6 and TRBJ2-5, with TRBD2 matching 8 bases. What was sequenced was PBMCs. CDR3 sequence reads: CASSRGGGQESQYF. The CDR3 DNA reads TGTGCCAGCAGCCGGGGGGGGGGACAAGAGTCCCAGTACTTC.